The entry below gives a single T cell receptor beta chain sequence along with its context. Its antigen is currently unknown. Amplification used 60 Vbeta primers and 13 Jbeta primers. Some clones are missing from TCRdb's copy, which holds only in-frame ones; the method was immunoSEQ multiplex PCR. Of 110,000 to 150,000 clones detected, about 72% appear once; the ten largest clones hold approximately 2%. CDR1 and CDR2 from the germline V gene are SEHNR and FQNEAQ (reference sequence). Trimming at V came to 7 bases and at J to 9 bases, leaving 16 bases not matched to a gene. There are 15 residues in the CDR3. The entry originates in a study of cytomegalovirus exposure and HLA in healthy donors. Overall study findings and caveats: Beyond CMV serostatus, there was no information to go on about immune exposure.

This sequence was found in a man in his forties in good health and CMV-seronegative. The chain joins TRBV7-9 to TRBJ2-7; TRBD1 matches 9 bases. Specimen: PBMCs. In DNA form, the CDR3 reads TGTGCCAGCACGGGGGTTTGGACAGGGGATGGCGGGCAGTACTTC. Its protein product is CASTGVWTGDGGQYF.